These 21 T cell receptor beta chains came from one sample sequenced in a study of cytomegalovirus exposure and HLA in healthy donors. The PCR employed 60 Vbeta primers together with 13 Jbeta primers. Profiling relied on immunoSEQ multiplex PCR, and the TCRdb table lists in-frame clones only, not all of them. Of 150,000 to 200,000 clones detected, around four fifths appear once; the ten largest clones hold 1%. Sequenced input: PBMCs. The receptors were sampled from a woman in her forties or fifties in good health and CMV-seropositive.

This chain joins TRBV4-3 and TRBJ1-2; D not resolved. V gave up 0 bases and J gave up 5 bases, with 13 bases separating them. This CDR3 comprises 15 residues. CDR1 LGHNA and CDR2 YSLEER come from the germline V gene. In DNA, the CDR3 is TGCGCCAGCAGCCAAGATGGGAGTCAACCGTATGGCTACACCTTC. Its translation: CASSQDGSQPYGYTF.

This chain uses TRBV19 with TRBJ2-6, with 9 bases fitting TRBD1. The CDR3 is 16 residues long. Germline values: CDR1 LNHDA, CDR2 SQIVND (reference sequence). Unmatched junction bases numbered 10, after V lost 11 bases and J lost 2 bases. The CDR3 region has the DNA TGTGCCGTAACCGGGACAGGGCTCGCTGGGGCCAACGTCCTGACTTTC. Translation gives CAVTGTGLAGANVLTF.

The J gene is TRBJ1-3, the V gene TRBV7-9, with 10 bases aligning to TRBD1. The CDR3 has 16 residues. The J segment lost 8 bases and the V segment lost 5 bases, leaving 12 bases of the junction unmatched. Germline V gene sequence: CDR1 SEHNR, CDR2 FQNEAQ (reference sequence). DNA of the CDR3: TGTGCCAGCAGCCCGACAGGGGGCCTTATCCGGGACACCATATATTTT. This codes for CASSPTGGLIRDTIYF.

This clone was seen a handful of times. The chain couples TRBV11-3 to TRBJ2-5; 8 bases align to TRBD2. V lost 5 bases, J lost 5 bases, and 7 bases stayed unmatched. The CDR3 has 14 amino acids. Germline CDR1 reads SGHNT; CDR2 reads YENEEA. DNA for the CDR3: TGTGCCAGCAGCCCGAGCGGGAGCAGGGAGACCCAGTACTTC. It is translated as CASSPSGSRETQYF.

This CDR3 reads CASSSRRDTGNNEQFF. CDR3 nucleotides: TGTGCCAGCAGCTCTAGACGGGACACAGGAAACAATGAGCAGTTCTTC. The V gene is TRBV11-3, the J gene TRBJ2-1; maybe TRBD1 (6 bases). This CDR3 spans 16 amino acids. CDR1 and CDR2 from the germline V gene are SGHNT and YENEEA. The germline V and J ends were trimmed by 4 bases and 5 bases, with 18 bases remaining between them.

The genes are TRBV11-2 and TRBJ2-1; tentative D call: TRBD2 (6 bases). The V gene lost 1 base and the J gene lost 4 bases, with 11 bases spanning the gap. CDR1 is SGHAT and CDR2 is FQNNGV in the germline V gene. The CDR3 is made up of 15 amino acids. The CDR3: CASSLVAGLYNEQFF. CDR3 DNA sequence: TGTGCCAGCAGCTTAGTGGCGGGACTTTACAATGAGCAGTTCTTC.

The gene calls are TRBV11-2 and TRBJ2-5, with 9 bases matching TRBD1. The J call may be wrong; the DNA end is better matched by TRBJ2-7. CDR1 SGHAT and CDR2 FQNNGV come from the germline V gene. CDR3 length equals 15 residues. CDR3 sequence (DNA): TGTGCCAGCAGTCTCTCGGGACAGGGTTTCTACGAGCAGTACTTC. Translating gives CASSLSGQGFYEQYF.

The V call is TRBV6-1, the J call TRBJ1-1, with TRBD1 identical over 9 bases. This CDR3 comprises 15 residues. Trimming at V came to 2 bases and at J to 1 base, leaving 2 bases not matched to a gene. From germline, CDR1 is MNHNS and CDR2 SASEGT. CDR3 DNA: TGTGCCAGCAGTGAATCGGGACAGGGGAACACTGAAGCTTTCTTT. It is translated as CASSESGQGNTEAFF.

This clone was observed a few times. The rearrangement uses TRBV28 and TRBJ2-7; a possible D gene is TRBD2 (5 bases). The CDR3 length is 17 residues. CDR1 is MDHEN and CDR2 is SYDVKM in the germline V gene. The V gene lost 2 bases and the J gene lost 3 bases, with 20 bases spanning the gap. For the CDR3, the DNA is TGTGCCAGCAGTTTACCCCCCTTTAAGGGTGAGGGCTACGAGCAGTACTTC. This gives the protein CASSLPPFKGEGYEQYF.

This clone was recorded a few times. The chain is built from TRBV2 and TRBJ1-1; 8 bases agree with TRBD1. There are 14 residues in the CDR3. Unmatched junction bases numbered 8, after V lost 7 bases and J lost 4 bases. Per the germline V gene, CDR1 is SNHLY and CDR2 is FYNNEI. The chain's CDR3 is CASTQTGASTEAFF. In DNA form, the CDR3 reads TGTGCCAGCACTCAGACAGGGGCCAGCACTGAAGCTTTCTTT. Variable domain in full (rest from reference TRBV2 and TRBJ1-1): EPEVTQTPSHQVTQMGQEVILRCVPISNHLYFYWYRQILGQKVEFLVSFYNNEISEKSEIFDDQFSVERPDGSNFTLKIRSTKLEDSAMYFCASTQTGASTEAFFGQGTRLTVV.

This chain connects TRBV7-3 to TRBJ2-1; 9 bases line up with TRBD1. The CDR3 runs to 15 residues. Germline CDR1 reads SGHTA; CDR2 reads FQGTGA. V shed 4 bases, J shed 8 bases, and the junction held 9 bases outside the gene matches. CDR3 in DNA: TGTGCCAGCAGCTCCCCGGGACAGGGCGGCGATGAGCAGTTCTTC. This codes for CASSSPGQGGDEQFF.

The CDR3 here is CASGWETGLSYEQYF. The CDR3 DNA reads TGTGCCAGCGGCTGGGAAACGGGACTGTCGTACGAGCAGTACTTC. The chain combines TRBV5-6 with TRBJ2-7; D possibly corresponds to TRBD2 (6 bases). V lost 7 bases and J 4 bases, leaving 21 bases between the germline ends. CDR3 length: 15 residues. CDR1 is SGHDT, CDR2 YYEEEE, per germline.

V gene TRBV18 combines with J gene TRBJ1-6, with D hard to call. The CDR3 consists of 14 residues. V was clipped by 3 bases and J by 7 bases, with 10 bases between them. CDR1 and CDR2 (germline): KGHSH, LQKENI. The DNA of the CDR3 is TGTGCCAGCTCACCTACCCAGGAAAATTCACCCCTCCACTTT. Amino acid sequence: CASSPTQENSPLHF.

The chain links TRBV28 to TRBJ1-1, with a tentative D call TRBD1 (5 bases). Deletions cut 2 bases from V and 1 base from J, with 14 bases between. This CDR3 region has 16 residues. The germline V gene has CDR1 MDHEN and CDR2 SYDVKM. The CDR3 coding sequence is TGTGCCAGCAGTTTAGGGAGGGGTAGGTGGAACACTGAAGCTTTCTTT. It encodes CASSLGRGRWNTEAFF.

This sequence joins TRBV15 and TRBJ2-6, with D perhaps matching TRBD2 (5 bases). V lost 5 bases to trimming and J lost 0 bases, with 23 bases between them. Germline V CDR1 and CDR2: LNHNV, YYDKDF (reference sequence). The length of the CDR3 is 20 residues. The DNA for the CDR3 is TGTGCCACCAGCCTGGACTCGCTATATCTGCGGATCTCTGGGGCCAACGTCCTGACTTTC. It specifies CATSLDSLYLRISGANVLTF.

This CDR3 reads CASSATRGQYF. The CDR3 nucleotides read TGTGCCAGCAGTGCCACAAGGGGCCAGTACTTC. The V call is TRBV28, the J call TRBJ2-7; possible D gene TRBD1, 5 bases. The ends were cut back, 5 bases at V and 10 bases at J, with 12 bases in the middle. The germline gives CDR1 MDHEN, CDR2 SYDVKM. The CDR3 length is 11 residues.

This clone was detected only once. V and J are TRBV7-2 and TRBJ2-5; TRBD2 agrees at 13 bases. The germline V gene encodes CDR1 SGHTA and CDR2 FQGNSA. CDR3 length: 16 amino acids. Trimming at V came to 5 bases and at J to 7 bases, leaving 10 bases not matched to a gene. In nucleotides, the CDR3 is TGTGCCAGCAGCAAAACACTAGCGGGGGGGCCGGGGACCCAGTACTTC. Amino acids: CASSKTLAGGPGTQYF.

CDR3 protein: CSTRRGRDGTEQFF. The DNA of the CDR3 is TGCAGCACTAGGAGGGGGCGGGATGGCACGGAGCAGTTCTTC. V is TRBV29-1 and J is TRBJ2-1; possibly TRBD1 for D (7 bases). This CDR3 contains 14 residues. The germline V gene has CDR1 SQVTM and CDR2 ANQGSEA. Trimming removed 8 bases at V and 10 bases at J, with 24 bases between.

V is TRBV9 and J is TRBJ2-2; TRBD2 aligns across 9 bases. Looked up from germline, CDR1 is SGDLS and CDR2 is YYNGEE. The CDR3 has 17 amino acids. After removal of 4 bases from V and 2 bases from J, the junction contained 9 bases not matched to a gene. CDR3 DNA: TGTGCCAGCAGCACCCGGGGTAGCGGGGGAAACACCGGGGAGCTGTTTTTT. Protein: CASSTRGSGGNTGELFF. The variable domain in full, completed from reference TRBV9 and TRBJ2-2, reads DSGVTQTPKHLITATGQRVTLRCSPRSGDLSVYWYQQSLDQGLQFLIQYYNGEERAKGNILERFSAQQFPDLHSELNLSSLELGDSALYFCASSTRGSGGNTGELFFGEGSRLTVL.

V gene TRBV20-1 combines with J gene TRBJ1-6; a weak D match, TRBD1 (5 bases). Trimming stripped 4 bases from V and 14 bases from J, with 9 bases between. CDR3 length equals 10 residues. Looked up from germline, CDR1 is DFQATT and CDR2 is SNEGSKA (reference sequence). CDR3: CSAIRGTLHF. The DNA of the CDR3 is TGCAGTGCTATAAGGGGCACCCTCCACTTT.

In this sample, this clone turned up a few times. The rearrangement links TRBV27 to TRBJ2-3; D unclear. CDR1 and CDR2 (germline): MNHEY, SMNVEV (reference sequence). CDR3 size: 15 residues. With 2 bases removed from V and 1 base from J, the gap between germline ends came to 10 bases. CDR3 in amino acids: CASSLTSSGTDTQYF. CDR3 sequence (DNA): TGTGCCAGCAGTTTAACAAGTTCCGGCACAGATACGCAGTATTTT.